This TCR beta chain was sequenced during a study of a mutant IDH1 vaccine in newly diagnosed glioma. V lost 3 bases and J 0 bases, leaving 14 bases between the germline ends. The CDR3 has 16 amino acids. From germline, CDR1 is ENHRY and CDR2 SYGVKD. This clone came up once. Its antigen remains unknown. Noted time point: week 35, safety follow-up. In every dose of vaccine, 300 ug of mutant IDH1 20-mer peptide was given alongside topical imiquimod. Whole-study findings and limits: Pseudoprogression seemingly bore no relation to changes in top peripheral T cell clonotypes. There were vaccine-induced immune responses in 90% to 95% of the patients.

The table came from immunoSEQ multiplex PCR; TCRdb's copy has only in-frame clones and leaves some out. Of some 31,000 clones listed, over 70% are singletons. The V gene is TRBV10-3, the J gene TRBJ1-1; D unresolved. Source: PBMCs, taken from a glioma patient whose treatment included an IDH1 peptide vaccine. The TCR originated in a woman in her 30s with glioma. Some clones in this sample may be carry-over from other donors' samples. CDR3 protein: CAISDSTYLMNTEAFF. In nucleotides, the CDR3 is TGTGCCATCAGTGACTCTACTTACCTCATGAACACTGAAGCTTTCTTT.